This T cell receptor beta chain was sequenced for a study of blood T cell repertoires in COVID-19. Participant age was roughly 18 to 95 years, and participants resided in 24 US areas. Germline-derived CDR1 and CDR2 are MNHEY and SVGAGI. With V trimmed by 6 bases and J by 7 bases, 9 bases remained unmatched. This CDR3 is 13 amino acids long. Profiling relied on immunoSEQ multiplex PCR, and the TCRdb table lists in-frame clones only, not all of them. In the table there are around 200,000 clones, about 85% of which are singletons. This TCR was sampled from a man in his forties who had recovered from COVID-19. The source material was PBMCs or T cells enriched from blood (not recorded which). This chain links TRBV6-5 with TRBJ2-7, with 7 bases fitting TRBD2. CDR3 sequence: CASSGLGMGEQYF. CDR3 DNA: TGTGCCAGCAGCGGACTAGGGATGGGAGAGCAGTACTTC.